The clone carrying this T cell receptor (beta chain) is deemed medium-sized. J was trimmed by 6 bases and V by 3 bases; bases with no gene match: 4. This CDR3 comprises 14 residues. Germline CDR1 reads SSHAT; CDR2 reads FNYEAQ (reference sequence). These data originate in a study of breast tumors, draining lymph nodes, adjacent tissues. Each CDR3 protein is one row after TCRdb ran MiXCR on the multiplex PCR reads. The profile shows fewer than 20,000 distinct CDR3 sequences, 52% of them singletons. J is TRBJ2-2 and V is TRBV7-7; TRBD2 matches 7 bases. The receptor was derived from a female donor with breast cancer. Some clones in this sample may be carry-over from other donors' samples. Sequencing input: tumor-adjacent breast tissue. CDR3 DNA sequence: TGTGCCAGCAGCTTGGATGCGGGAGCCGGGGAGCTGTTTTTT. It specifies CASSLDAGAGELFF.